The 5 T cell receptor beta chains in this list originate from one sample, sequenced in a study of cytomegalovirus exposure and HLA in healthy donors. Both 60 Vbeta primers and 13 Jbeta primers went into the PCR. Produced via immunoSEQ multiplex PCR; TCRdb's table is partial and in-frame only. The sample has tens of thousands of clones, approximately 71% seen once. The sequenced sample was PBMCs. The receptors stem from a man aged 25 to 45 in good health and CMV-seronegative.

The chain links TRBV19 to TRBJ1-1; 8 bases line up with TRBD1. The CDR3 sequence is 15 residues long. Germline CDR1 LNHDA, CDR2 SQIVND (reference sequence). Germline trimming cut 0 bases from V and 4 bases from J; bases unmatched to any gene: 4. Written as DNA, the CDR3 is TGTGCCAGTAGTATAGACAGGACAGGGCTCACTGAAGCTTTCTTT. As protein: CASSIDRTGLTEAFF. The variable domain in full, with the rest retrieved from reference TRBV19 and TRBJ1-1, is DGGITQSPKYLFRKEGQNVTLSCEQNLNHDAMYWYRQDPGQGLRLIYYSQIVNDFQKGDIAEGYSVSREKKESFPLTVTSAQKNPTAFYLCASSIDRTGLTEAFFGQGTRLTVV.

The V gene is TRBV7-8, the J gene TRBJ1-1; 8 positions match TRBD1. Germline trimming cut 5 bases from V and 4 bases from J; bases unmatched to any gene: 9. The CDR3 has 15 residues. Germline lookup yields CDR1 SGHVS and CDR2 FQNEAQ. CDR3 sequence reads: CASSEDRGSVTEAFF. CDR3 coding DNA: TGTGCCAGCAGCGAAGACAGGGGAAGTGTCACTGAAGCTTTCTTT.

The chain joins TRBV2 to TRBJ2-7; D possibly corresponds to TRBD1 (6 bases). Trimming took 4 bases from V and 0 from J, leaving 10 bases between them. CDR3 length equals 14 residues. The germline V gene has CDR1 SNHLY and CDR2 FYNNEI. CDR3 loop: CASSADSNSYEQYF. CDR3 bases: TGTGCCAGCAGTGCGGACAGTAACTCCTACGAGCAGTACTTC.

This clone occurred a few times. Within the sample, other DNA sequences also encode this same CDR3. CDR3 DNA: TGTGCCAGCAGTGACCCTAGTTACTACGAGCAGTACTTC. Translation gives CASSDPSYYEQYF. The rearrangement joins TRBV25-1 to TRBJ2-7; no clear D gene. V lost 3 bases, J lost 3 bases, and 9 bases lay in between. This CDR3 spans 13 amino acids. CDR1 and CDR2 (germline): MGHDK, SYGVNS.

This rearrangement joins TRBV28 to TRBJ1-4; D gene ambiguous. CDR3 length: 14 amino acids. V was cut by 6 bases and J by 1 base, with 9 bases left in between. The germline gives CDR1 MDHEN, CDR2 SYDVKM. CDR3 region: CASSPVGTNEKLFF. CDR3 sequence (DNA): TGTGCCAGCAGCCCGGTTGGAACTAATGAAAAACTGTTTTTT.